These T cell receptor beta chains were read from a single sample in a study of blood T cell repertoires in COVID-19. Some clones are missing from TCRdb's copy, which holds only in-frame ones; the method was immunoSEQ multiplex PCR. The repertoire consists of about 98,000 clones, with 87% occurring once and the leading ten covering 2% to 2.5%. Sequencing was performed on peripheral blood. These receptor sequences come from a man aged 50-60 years with active COVID-19. The CDR3 runs from the conserved cysteine through the conserved F or W. The D gene is left open where the match is weak. Expanded clones get a size class; other rows say once, few or many, or leave the size out.

CASSLSIRLAGGPSTDTQYF TGTGCCAGCAGCCTATCCATTCGACTAGCGGGGGGACCTAGCACAGATACGCAGTATTTT TRBJ2-3 . TRBD2 TRBV11-3
CASTPLNRGLENEQFF TGTGCCAGCACCCCTCTAAACAGGGGTTTGGAGAATGAGCAGTTCTTC TRBJ2-1 . TRBD1 TRBV27
CSVERRLMNTEAFF TGCAGCGTTGAACGGCGGCTGATGAACACTGAAGCTTTCTTT TRBJ1-1 . . TRBV29-1
CASKGWKQSPLHF TGTGCCAGTAAGGGGTGGAAGCAATCACCCCTCCACTTT TRBJ1-6 once . TRBV19
CASSRRQVVPNEQYF TGTGCCAGCAGTCGGAGGCAGGTCGTCCCGAACGAGCAGTACTTC TRBJ2-7 . . TRBV6-2/TRBV6-3
CASSLGPNYEQYF TGTGCCAGCAGCTTAGGTCCCAATTACGAGCAGTACTTC TRBJ2-7 . . TRBV7-2
CASSIAQGAKGSPLHF TGTGCCAGTAGTATCGCTCAGGGGGCAAAAGGATCACCCCTCCACTTT TRBJ1-6 . TRBD1 TRBV19
CASSQGGPSDYGYTF TGCGCCAGCAGCCAGGGGGGACCGTCCGACTATGGCTACACCTTC TRBJ1-2 few . TRBV4-3
CASSGWTDNTGELFF TGTGCCAGCAGTGGCTGGACAGACAACACCGGGGAGCTGTTTTTT TRBJ2-2 . . TRBV6-2/TRBV6-3
CASSRTAVTFRGNSPLHF TGTGCCAGCAGCCGGACAGCGGTAACCTTCCGTGGGAATTCACCCCTCCACTTT TRBJ1-6 . . TRBV3-1/TRBV3-2
CASRIIAGDTQYF TGTGCCAGCAGAATTATAGCGGGAGATACGCAGTATTTT TRBJ2-3 . TRBD2 TRBV6-5